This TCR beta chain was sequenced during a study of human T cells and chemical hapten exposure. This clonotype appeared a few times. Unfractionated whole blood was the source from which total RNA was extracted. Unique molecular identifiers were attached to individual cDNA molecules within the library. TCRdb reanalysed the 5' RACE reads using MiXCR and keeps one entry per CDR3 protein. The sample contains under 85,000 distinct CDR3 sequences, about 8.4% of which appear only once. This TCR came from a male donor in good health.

The CDR3 nucleotides are TGTGCCAGCAGTCCCGGGACAGGGCTCAATCAGCCCCAGCATTTT. Its translation: CASSPGTGLNQPQHF. This chain joins TRBV12-3 or TRBV12-4 and TRBJ1-5, with TRBD1 matching over 9 bases. The CDR3 runs to 15 residues. The J segment lost 3 bases and the V segment lost 5 bases, leaving 5 bases of the junction unmatched.